The 21 T cell receptor beta chains below come from one sample, sequenced in a study of neoadjuvant anti-PD-1 for oral cavity cancer. Sequencing used immunoSEQ multiplex PCR; TCRdb keeps in-frame clones, though not all of them. The sample consists of approximately 15,000 clones, approximately 70% of them appearing once. The sample consisted of PBMCs, taken before nivolumab (anti-PD-1) treatment. Receptor source: a person aged 40 to 85 with oral cavity squamous cell carcinoma.

This sequence joins TRBV30 and TRBJ2-1, with 8 bases that match TRBD2. Germline trimming cut 5 bases from V and 6 bases from J; bases unmatched to any gene: 6. This CDR3 is 13 amino acids long. Per germline, CDR1 GTSNPN and CDR2 SVGIG (reference sequence). As DNA, the CDR3 is TGTGCCTGGGAGGGCCTAGCGGGCAATGAGCAGTTCTTC. Amino acids: CAWEGLAGNEQFF.

This chain uses TRBV5-1 with TRBJ1-5; D is possibly TRBD1 (6 bases). The V gene lost 0 bases and the J gene lost 6 bases, with 10 bases spanning the gap. The CDR3 has 14 amino acids. Germline-derived CDR1 and CDR2 are SGHRS and YFSETQ. The CDR3 loop reads CASSLGQEGQPQHF. CDR3 DNA sequence: TGCGCCAGCAGCTTGGGACAGGAGGGTCAGCCCCAGCATTTT.

The chain joins TRBV21-1 to TRBJ2-7; TRBD1 is taken as the D call from the table, unchecked against the DNA. TRBV21-1 is marked as a pseudogene. This CDR3 is 22 amino acids long. This chain's CDR3 is CASSKAGLPFLLNRQGWNEQYF. CDR3 in DNA: TGTGCCAGCAGCAAAGCCGGACTCCCATTCCTTCTAAATAGACAGGGGTGGAACGAGCAGTACTTC.

The sample holds a few counts of this clone. This sequence joins TRBV5-1 and TRBJ1-5; 11 nucleotides align to TRBD1. The V gene end was trimmed by 4 bases and the J gene end by 7 bases; junction bases not matched to a gene: 7. Germline CDR1 and CDR2: SGHRS and YFSETQ. CDR3 size: 15 residues. The CDR3 nucleotides read TGCGCCAGCAGCCCCGGGACAGGGGGGAGCCAGCCCCAGCATTTT. As protein: CASSPGTGGSQPQHF.

This rearrangement joins TRBV6-5 to TRBJ2-7; TRBD1 or TRBD2 may be the D gene (5 bases each). V lost 0 bases, J lost 4 bases, and 13 bases lay in between. CDR1 and CDR2 (germline): MNHEY, SVGAGI. The CDR3 loop spans 15 amino acids. CDR3 sequence (DNA): TGTGCCAGCAGTTACTCGAGGGGAACAGGATACGAGCAGTACTTC. Translation gives CASSYSRGTGYEQYF.

For the CDR3, the DNA is TGTGCCAGCAGCCTTAGACAGGGAGGAGGTGAGCAGTTCTTC. It yields the protein CASSLRQGGGEQFF. This chain links TRBV7-8 with TRBJ2-1; the D gene is possibly TRBD1 (7 bases). The germline CDR1 and CDR2 sequences are SGHVS and FQNEAQ. Trimming took 5 bases from V and 9 from J, leaving 17 bases between them. This CDR3 is built from 14 residues.

J is TRBJ2-4 and V is TRBV5-1; 7 nucleotides agree with TRBD1. V lost 1 base and J lost 6; bases outside the gene matches: 19. From germline, CDR1 is SGHRS and CDR2 YFSETQ. The CDR3 has 19 residues. The CDR3 DNA follows: TGCGCCAGCAGCTTGTCTTCATCGACTCTAGCCAACAGGGGAAACATTCAGTACTTC. Translated, it gives CASSLSSSTLANRGNIQYF.

The chain recombines TRBV6-5 with TRBJ1-1, with TRBD1 identical over 9 bases. This CDR3 has 13 amino acids. Germline lookup yields CDR1 MNHEY and CDR2 SVGAGI. Trimming removed 4 bases from V and 7 bases from J; junction bases left unmatched: 4. CDR3 residues: CASSLQGAIEAFF. CDR3 nucleotide sequence: TGTGCCAGCAGTTTACAGGGGGCGATTGAAGCTTTCTTT.

The chain combines TRBV7-9 with TRBJ2-5, with a weak D call TRBD2 (6 bases). Germline V gives CDR1 SEHNR, CDR2 FQNEAQ (reference sequence). V shed 1 base and J shed 5 bases, with 11 bases lying between them. The CDR3 has 14 amino acids. For the CDR3, the DNA is TGTGCCAGCAGCTTAGAATCAGGGAGGGAGACCCAGTACTTC. This sequence encodes CASSLESGRETQYF.

This clone has only a few counts. V gene TRBV27 combines with J gene TRBJ2-7; 8 bases align to TRBD2. The CDR3 contains 15 residues. Germline-derived CDR1 and CDR2 are MNHEY and SMNVEV (reference sequence). Trimming took 1 base from V and 1 from J; bases not matched to a gene: 3. The CDR3 loop reads CASSLFPGGSYEQYF. CDR3 nucleotide sequence: TGTGCCAGCAGTTTATTCCCGGGGGGGTCCTACGAGCAGTACTTC.

This chain connects TRBV11-2 to TRBJ1-1; 12 nucleotides match TRBD1. The CDR3 is made up of 16 amino acids. J was trimmed by 10 bases and V by 4 bases; bases with no gene match: 13. In germline, CDR1 is SGHAT, CDR2 FQNNGV. The CDR3 sequence: CASSSDRDRGPRGAFF. The CDR3 coding sequence is TGTGCCAGCAGCTCCGACCGGGACAGGGGGCCCCGGGGAGCTTTCTTT.

This rearrangement joins TRBV2 to TRBJ2-7, with TRBD2 identical over 7 bases. The CDR3 loop spans 16 amino acids. Losses at the gene ends were 6 bases for V and 3 bases for J; bases not matched to a gene: 14. In germline, CDR1 is SNHLY, CDR2 FYNNEI. CDR3 nucleotide sequence: TGTGCCAGCAGCGAAAACCTTCGGACTAGGAACTACGAGCAGTACTTC. Residues: CASSENLRTRNYEQYF.

The rearrangement links TRBV6-5 to TRBJ1-5; D uncertain. Trimming cost V 9 bases and J 7 bases, with 4 bases left between them. Germline V gene data show CDR1 as MNHEY and CDR2 as SVGAGI. This CDR3 is 9 amino acids long. As DNA, the CDR3 is TGTGCCAGTGGCCAGCCCCAGCATTTT. It translates to CASGQPQHF.

The CDR3 protein is CASSLAPRPNEKLFF. As DNA, the CDR3 is TGCGCCAGCAGCTTGGCCCCCAGACCCAATGAAAAACTGTTTTTT. This chain joins TRBV5-1 and TRBJ1-4; the D is unclear. There are 15 residues in the CDR3. Germline V gene sequence: CDR1 SGHRS, CDR2 YFSETQ. V lost 0 bases to trimming and J lost 5 bases, with 11 bases between them.

V and J are TRBV5-5 and TRBJ1-3; D uncertain. The V and J ends lost 1 base and 1 base respectively, with 6 bases between them. The CDR3 is made up of 14 amino acids. Germline V gene sequence: CDR1 SGHKS, CDR2 YYEKEE (reference sequence). CDR3 residues: CASSLTVSGNTIYF. DNA for the CDR3: TGTGCCAGCAGCTTGACGGTTTCTGGAAACACCATATATTTT.

This sequence joins TRBV5-1 and TRBJ2-1; 7 bases agree with TRBD1. V dropped 3 bases and J dropped 1; count of bases not matched to a gene: 4. Germline values: CDR1 SGHRS, CDR2 YFSETQ. The CDR3 runs to 15 residues. The CDR3 spells CASSSQGPSYNEQFF. The CDR3 coding sequence is TGCGCCAGCAGCTCACAGGGGCCGTCCTACAATGAGCAGTTCTTC. The full variable domain, rest sourced from reference TRBV5-1 and TRBJ2-1, is KAGVTQTPRYLIKTRGQQVTLSCSPISGHRSVSWYQQTPGQGLQFLFEYFSETQRNKGNFPGRFSGRQFSNSRSEMNVSTLELGDSALYLCASSSQGPSYNEQFFGPGTRLTVL.

The chain is built from TRBV25-1 and TRBJ2-1, with D tentatively TRBD2 (7 bases). Germline lookup yields CDR1 MGHDK and CDR2 SYGVNS. The CDR3 runs to 15 residues. V was clipped by 6 bases and J by 0 bases, with 12 bases between them. The CDR3 sequence: CASSVGGGSYNEQFF. In DNA form, the CDR3 reads TGTGCCAGCAGCGTAGGGGGGGGCTCCTACAATGAGCAGTTCTTC.

The rearrangement joins TRBV30 to TRBJ1-1; a weak D match, TRBD1 (5 bases). Trimming stripped 2 bases from V and 4 bases from J, with 14 bases between. Germline assignment: CDR1 GTSNPN and CDR2 SVGIG (reference sequence). The CDR3 loop spans 14 amino acids. The CDR3 loop reads CAWSRGSWGTEAFF. Written as DNA, the CDR3 is TGTGCCTGGAGTCGGGGCTCATGGGGCACTGAAGCTTTCTTT.

The rearrangement links TRBV30 to TRBJ2-2, with D perhaps TRBD2 (7 bases). Trimming stripped 2 bases from V and 0 bases from J, with 10 bases between. Germline assignment: CDR1 GTSNPN and CDR2 SVGIG (reference sequence). The length of the CDR3 is 15 residues. In nucleotides, the CDR3 is TGTGCCTGGAGTCCGGGGGGCGCGAACACCGGGGAGCTGTTTTTT. Amino acids: CAWSPGGANTGELFF.

The chain combines TRBV6-5 with TRBJ2-2; D ambiguous. Trimming pared 6 bases from V and 3 bases from J, leaving 11 bases between. The CDR3 runs to 14 residues. In germline, CDR1 is MNHEY, CDR2 SVGAGI. CDR3 residues: CASRGDGYTGELFF. CDR3 nucleotides: TGTGCCAGCAGGGGTGACGGTTACACCGGGGAGCTGTTTTTT.

The rearrangement joins TRBV6-5 to TRBJ2-2; possible D gene TRBD2, 5 bases. Trimming cost V 6 bases and J 2 bases, with 13 bases left between them. The CDR3 extends over 15 amino acids. Germline-derived CDR1 and CDR2 are MNHEY and SVGAGI. CDR3 amino acids: CASRGPGVNTGELFF. The DNA for the CDR3 is TGTGCCAGCAGGGGCCCCGGGGTAAACACCGGGGAGCTGTTTTTT.